This TCR beta chain was sequenced for a study of blood T cell repertoires in COVID-19. Study background: Donors in the United States, Italy and Spain gave samples during acute or convalescent COVID-19. T cells, B-cell-depleted T cells, or PBMCs supplied cDNA or gDNA.

Germline V gene data show CDR1 as SNHLY and CDR2 as FYNNEI. V lost 6 bases and J 0 bases, leaving 5 bases between the germline ends. The CDR3 totals 12 residues. As handled by the study authors: It was from reference gene primer amplification that nucleated cell counts were estimated. Clones were read by immunoSEQ multiplex PCR, and TCRdb kept only the in-frame ones, dropping some. The D gene and trimming were derived from the DNA, and the V and J assignments and clone size from that table. The profile shows 99,000 or so clones, 80% to 85% of them singletons. Sequences were obtained from peripheral blood. The receptor's source is a man older than 75 with acute or convalescent COVID-19. The V and J genes are TRBV2 and TRBJ2-5; D is unclear. Written as DNA, the CDR3 is TGTGCCAGCAGCCAGTACCAAGAGACCCAGTACTTC. It translates to CASSQYQETQYF.